This TCR beta chain derives from a study of blood T cell repertoires in COVID-19. Across the whole study: Material from acute and convalescent COVID-19 was sourced from the United States, Italy and Spain. PBMCs, B-cell-depleted T cells, or T cells were the source of the cDNA or gDNA that made up the material.

Germline CDR1 is SGDLS and CDR2 is YYNGEE. Unmatched junction bases numbered 6, after V lost 3 bases and J lost 7 bases. The CDR3 contains 15 residues. Repertoires were generated with immunoSEQ multiplex PCR, while TCRdb's copy carries only in-frame clones and drops some. This sample carries approximately 190,000 clones, around nine tenths of them seen once, and the ten largest clones take 20% to 25%. The origin of this receptor is a man in his sixties with active or convalescent COVID-19. The rearrangement joins TRBV9 to TRBJ1-6, with 8 bases matching TRBD1. Sequencing was done on a sample of peripheral blood. The CDR3 here is CASSGWPGGNSPLHF. CDR3 coding DNA: TGTGCCAGCAGCGGCTGGCCAGGGGGCAATTCACCCCTCCACTTT.